This is a list of T cell receptor beta chains from one sample in a study of blood T cell repertoires in COVID-19. TCRdb's copy holds only in-frame clones and misses some; the assay was immunoSEQ multiplex PCR. The repertoire holds some 390,000 clones, 89% seen once, with 1.5% to 1.9% in the top ten. The sample was peripheral blood. The origin of the receptors is a woman between 40 and 50 years old with COVID-19, enrolled during active disease. Both conserved end residues are part of each CDR3. The D gene is left open where the match is weak. Where a row states a size, it is once, few, many or the class of an expanded clone; other rows omit it.

j_call: TRBJ2-4; v_call: TRBV6-5; clone_size: NA; d_call: TRBD1; cdr3_aa: CASSYLTGKEHF; cdr3_nt: TGTGCCAGCAGTTATTTGACAGGGAAGGAGCACTTC
j_call: TRBJ2-7; v_call: TRBV7-2; clone_size: once; d_call: TRBD1; cdr3_aa: CASSLRGQGTYEQYF; cdr3_nt: TGTGCCAGCAGCTTAAGGGGACAGGGGACCTACGAGCAGTACTTC
j_call: TRBJ2-1; v_call: TRBV11-2; clone_size: NA; d_call: TRBD1; cdr3_aa: CASSLDGTGYNEQFF; cdr3_nt: TGTGCCAGCAGCTTAGACGGGACAGGCTACAATGAGCAGTTCTTC
j_call: TRBJ1-1; v_call: TRBV7-3; clone_size: NA; d_call: NA; cdr3_aa: CASSFRGRETEAFF; cdr3_nt: TGTGCCAGCAGCTTCCGAGGCCGTGAAACTGAAGCTTTCTTT
j_call: TRBJ1-4; v_call: TRBV6-5; clone_size: NA; d_call: TRBD1; cdr3_aa: CASSYQGQGHEKLFF; cdr3_nt: TGTGCCAGCAGTTACCAGGGACAGGGACATGAAAAACTGTTTTTT
j_call: TRBJ1-1; v_call: TRBV18; clone_size: NA; d_call: NA; cdr3_aa: CASSPSENTEAFF; cdr3_nt: TGTGCCAGCTCACCATCAGAGAACACTGAAGCTTTCTTT
j_call: TRBJ1-2; v_call: TRBV7-2; clone_size: NA; d_call: TRBD1; cdr3_aa: CASSSRQGRIGYTF; cdr3_nt: TGTGCCAGCAGCTCCCGACAGGGACGGATTGGCTACACCTTC
j_call: TRBJ1-3; v_call: TRBV19; clone_size: NA; d_call: TRBD1; cdr3_aa: CASNPNRGRGNTIYF; cdr3_nt: TGTGCCAGTAACCCGAACAGGGGGCGAGGAAACACCATATATTTT
j_call: TRBJ1-6; v_call: TRBV6-6; clone_size: NA; d_call: NA; cdr3_aa: CASSPSDAARSPLHF; cdr3_nt: TGTGCCAGCAGTCCATCCGACGCGGCTAGATCACCCCTCCACTTT
j_call: TRBJ2-7; v_call: TRBV20-1; clone_size: NA; d_call: NA; cdr3_aa: CSASKGGGIRAYEQYF; cdr3_nt: TGCAGTGCTAGTAAGGGAGGCGGGATTCGTGCCTACGAGCAGTACTTC
j_call: TRBJ2-7; v_call: TRBV5-4; clone_size: NA; d_call: NA; cdr3_aa: CASSSDVQGYEQYF; cdr3_nt: TGTGCCAGCAGCTCCGACGTACAGGGCTACGAGCAGTACTTC
j_call: TRBJ2-1; v_call: TRBV27; clone_size: NA; d_call: TRBD2; cdr3_aa: CASSLLREVHNEQFF; cdr3_nt: TGTGCCAGCAGTTTATTGCGGGAGGTCCACAATGAGCAGTTCTTC
j_call: TRBJ2-1; v_call: TRBV7-7; clone_size: once; d_call: NA; cdr3_aa: CASSPPGRNAYNEQFF; cdr3_nt: TGTGCTAGCAGCCCCCCTGGGCGTAATGCCTACAATGAGCAGTTCTTC
j_call: TRBJ2-5; v_call: TRBV3-1/TRBV3-2; clone_size: NA; d_call: NA; cdr3_aa: CASSQERVGETQYF; cdr3_nt: TGTGCCAGCAGCCAAGAGAGGGTAGGGGAGACCCAGTACTTC
j_call: TRBJ1-2; v_call: TRBV25-1; clone_size: NA; d_call: NA; cdr3_aa: CASEWAGKPGYTF; cdr3_nt: TGTGCCAGCGAGTGGGCAGGGAAGCCTGGCTACACCTTC
j_call: TRBJ1-1; v_call: TRBV12-3/TRBV12-4; clone_size: NA; d_call: NA; cdr3_aa: CASSHGRNTEAFF; cdr3_nt: TGTGCCAGCAGCCACGGGAGGAACACTGAAGCTTTCTTT
j_call: TRBJ2-2; v_call: TRBV9; clone_size: NA; d_call: NA; cdr3_aa: CASSVSGNTGELFF; cdr3_nt: TGTGCCAGCAGCGTATCGGGGAACACCGGGGAGCTGTTTTTT
j_call: TRBJ1-5; v_call: TRBV7-8; clone_size: NA; d_call: NA; cdr3_aa: CASSSDRDQPQHF; cdr3_nt: TGTGCCAGCAGCTCTGACAGAGATCAGCCCCAGCATTTT
j_call: TRBJ2-7; v_call: TRBV3-1/TRBV3-2; clone_size: NA; d_call: NA; cdr3_aa: CASSQRGYEQYF; cdr3_nt: TGTGCCAGCAGCCAAAGAGGGTACGAGCAGTACTTC
j_call: TRBJ2-7; v_call: TRBV7-7; clone_size: NA; d_call: NA; cdr3_aa: CASSRRAGIGYEQYF; cdr3_nt: TGTGCTAGCAGCCGGAGGGCAGGGATAGGGTACGAGCAGTACTTC
j_call: TRBJ1-4; v_call: TRBV12-5; clone_size: NA; d_call: NA; cdr3_aa: CASGDPEVENEKLFF; cdr3_nt: TGTGCTAGTGGCGATCCAGAGGTTGAGAATGAAAAACTGTTTTTT
j_call: TRBJ2-5; v_call: TRBV4-1; clone_size: NA; d_call: NA; cdr3_aa: CASSQASTETQYF; cdr3_nt: TGCGCCAGCAGCCAAGCTAGTACAGAGACCCAGTACTTC
j_call: TRBJ1-2; v_call: TRBV12-3/TRBV12-4; clone_size: NA; d_call: NA; cdr3_aa: CASSPDRTYGYTF; cdr3_nt: TGTGCCAGCAGTCCCGACAGGACCTATGGCTACACCTTC
j_call: TRBJ1-1; v_call: TRBV7-2; clone_size: NA; d_call: TRBD1; cdr3_aa: CASLIGWTGRNEAFF; cdr3_nt: TGTGCCAGCCTCATCGGGTGGACAGGCCGTAATGAAGCTTTCTTT